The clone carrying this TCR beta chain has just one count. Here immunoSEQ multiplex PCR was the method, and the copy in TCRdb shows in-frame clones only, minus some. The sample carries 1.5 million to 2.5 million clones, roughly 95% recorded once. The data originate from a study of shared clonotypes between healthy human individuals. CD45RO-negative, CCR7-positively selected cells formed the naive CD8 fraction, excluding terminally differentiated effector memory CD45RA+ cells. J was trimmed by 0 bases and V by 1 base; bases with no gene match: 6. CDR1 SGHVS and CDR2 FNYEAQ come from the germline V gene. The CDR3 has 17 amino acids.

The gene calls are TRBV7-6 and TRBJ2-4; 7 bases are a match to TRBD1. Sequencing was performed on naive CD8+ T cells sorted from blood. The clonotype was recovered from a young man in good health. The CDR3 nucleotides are TGTGCCAGCAGCTTAGACGACAGGGCTATAGCCAAAAACATTCAGTACTTC. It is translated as CASSLDDRAIAKNIQYF. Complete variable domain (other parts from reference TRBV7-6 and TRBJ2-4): GAGVSQSPRYKVTKRGQDVALRCDPISGHVSLYWYRQALGQGPEFLTYFNYEAQQDKSGLPNDRFSAERPEGSISTLTIQRTEQRDSAMYRCASSLDDRAIAKNIQYFGAGTRLSVL.